What follows are 30 T cell receptor beta chains derived from one specimen sequenced in a study of blood T cell repertoires in COVID-19. TCRdb's copy holds only in-frame clones and misses some; the assay was immunoSEQ multiplex PCR. Of about 72,000 clones in the sample, 85% to 95% were seen once. The sample taken for sequencing was peripheral blood. Receptors were obtained from a woman between 55 and 75 years old with active COVID-19.

The chain couples TRBV28 to TRBJ1-1; D might be TRBD1 (5 bases). Trimming shortened V by 3 bases and J by 0 bases, and 8 bases separated the two germline ends. The CDR3 consists of 14 residues. Looked up from germline, CDR1 is MDHEN and CDR2 is SYDVKM. In nucleotides, the CDR3 is TGTGCCAGCAGTTTTCGGGGGGTGAACACTGAAGCTTTCTTT. Translated, it gives CASSFRGVNTEAFF. The variable domain in full, with the rest retrieved from reference TRBV28 and TRBJ1-1, is DVKVTQSSRYLVKRTGEKVFLECVQDMDHENMFWYRQDPGLGLRLIYFSYDVKMKEKGDIPEGYSVSREKKERFSLILESASTNQTSMYLCASSFRGVNTEAFFGQGTRLTVV.

This clone was seen a few times. The rearrangement joins TRBV14 to TRBJ2-7; a possible D gene is TRBD2 (5 bases). This CDR3 region has 12 residues. V was clipped by 6 bases and J by 1 base, with 7 bases between them. Looked up from germline, CDR1 is SGHDN and CDR2 is FVKESK. CDR3 region: CASRGSSYEQYF. CDR3 bases: TGTGCCAGCAGGGGGAGTTCCTACGAGCAGTACTTC.

The chain has TRBV2 and TRBJ1-4, with 10 bases matching TRBD1. This CDR3 contains 13 residues. With 6 bases clipped from V and 8 bases from J, the junction kept 3 bases outside the gene matches. Germline CDR1 reads SNHLY; CDR2 reads FYNNEI. The CDR3 loop is CASSAGQGEKLFF. The CDR3 DNA reads as TGTGCCAGCAGCGCGGGACAGGGGGAAAAACTGTTTTTT.

The genes are TRBV4-1 and TRBJ1-6; the D is unclear. The CDR3 is made up of 13 amino acids. V was pared by 0 bases and J by 9 bases, with 6 bases between. Germline lookup yields CDR1 MGHRA and CDR2 YSYEKL. The CDR3 DNA reads TGCGCCAGCAGCCAAGATTTTAGTTCACCCCTCCACTTT. Its protein product is CASSQDFSSPLHF.

The CDR3 protein is CASSRLAGVRETQYF. The CDR3 coding sequence is TGTGCCAGCAGTCGTCTAGCGGGAGTTCGGGAGACCCAGTACTTC. V usage is TRBV28 and J usage is TRBJ2-5, with 10 bases fitting TRBD2. The junction had 8 bases not matched to a gene; V was cut back by 5 bases and J by 5 bases. CDR1 MDHEN and CDR2 SYDVKM come from the germline V gene. The CDR3 runs to 15 residues. The entire variable domain, with the rest obtained from reference TRBV28 and TRBJ2-5, is as follows: DVKVTQSSRYLVKRTGEKVFLECVQDMDHENMFWYRQDPGLGLRLIYFSYDVKMKEKGDIPEGYSVSREKKERFSLILESASTNQTSMYLCASSRLAGVRETQYFGPGTRLLVL.

This chain connects TRBV4-1 to TRBJ2-2, with TRBD2 matching 9 bases. The CDR3 consists of 19 residues. The junction had 14 bases not matched to a gene; V was cut back by 1 base and J by 5 bases. Germline V gene sequence: CDR1 MGHRA, CDR2 YSYEKL. This CDR3 is CASSQGRAGGPRRTGELFF. The CDR3 DNA is TGCGCCAGCAGCCAAGGGAGGGCGGGAGGGCCTCGGAGAACCGGGGAGCTGTTTTTT.

This chain links TRBV29-1 with TRBJ2-7, with 8 positions matching TRBD1. Germline CDR1 reads SQVTM; CDR2 reads ANQGSEA. Trimming at V came to 3 bases and at J to 0 bases, leaving 7 bases not matched to a gene. This CDR3 spans 15 amino acids. Here the CDR3 reads CSVEASQGASYEQYF. The CDR3 DNA reads TGCAGCGTTGAGGCGAGCCAGGGGGCCTCCTACGAGCAGTACTTC.

V and J are TRBV30 and TRBJ2-3, with TRBD2 identical over 7 bases. Germline CDR1 reads GTSNPN; CDR2 reads SVGIG (reference sequence). The CDR3 totals 16 residues. With V trimmed by 6 bases and J by 6 bases, 18 bases remained unmatched. CDR3 in amino acids: CACSRGLQPMEDTQYF. In DNA form, the CDR3 reads TGTGCCTGCTCTAGGGGACTACAACCGATGGAGGATACGCAGTATTTT.

V is TRBV3-1 (or the pseudogene TRBV3-2) and J is TRBJ2-7; 7 bases match TRBD2. CDR1 is LGHDT, CDR2 YNNKEL, per germline (reference sequence). The V gene end was trimmed by 5 bases and the J gene end by 7 bases; junction bases not matched to a gene: 17. There are 16 residues in the CDR3. In DNA, the CDR3 is TGTGCCAGCAGCACAGGCCAACCGGGACTAAGGGAGGAGCAGTACTTC. This sequence encodes CASSTGQPGLREEQYF.

This chain links TRBV28 with TRBJ1-3; TRBD1 agrees at 8 bases. This CDR3 is built from 18 residues. Germline V lookup: CDR1 MDHEN, CDR2 SYDVKM. The ends lost 3 bases at V and 7 bases at J; junction bases unmatched: 17. The DNA of the CDR3 is TGTGCCAGCAGTTTTCCTCCGGGACAGGCATCAGGGCGGAACACCATATATTTT. Its protein product is CASSFPPGQASGRNTIYF. Supplemented by reference TRBV28 and TRBJ1-3, the full variable domain reads DVKVTQSSRYLVKRTGEKVFLECVQDMDHENMFWYRQDPGLGLRLIYFSYDVKMKEKGDIPEGYSVSREKKERFSLILESASTNQTSMYLCASSFPPGQASGRNTIYFGEGSWLTVV.

The chain carries TRBV6-5 and TRBJ1-1, with 10 bases lining up with TRBD1. Germline lookup yields CDR1 MNHEY and CDR2 SVGAGI. The CDR3 contains 15 residues. V shed 5 bases and J 1 base; nucleotides not matched to a gene: 4. CDR3 coding DNA: TGTGCCAGCAGTACGGACAGGGGGGCGAACACTGAAGCTTTCTTT. It codes for CASSTDRGANTEAFF.

The chain carries TRBV30 and TRBJ1-6; 7 bases are shared with TRBD1. V lost 0 bases, J lost 5 bases, and 1 base stayed unmatched. The CDR3 is 14 amino acids. Germline CDR1 and CDR2: GTSNPN and SVGIG (reference sequence). DNA for the CDR3: TGTGCCTGGAGTGTGGGGACAGATAATTCACCCCTCCACTTT. This gives the protein CAWSVGTDNSPLHF.

The V call is TRBV14, the J call TRBJ1-2; no reliable D call. V gave up 10 bases and J gave up 6 bases, with 12 bases separating them. Germline V gene sequence: CDR1 SGHDN, CDR2 FVKESK. This CDR3 spans 11 amino acids. In nucleotides, the CDR3 is TGTGCCACCCGGGGAGTTCATGGCTACACCTTC. It encodes CATRGVHGYTF.

The gene calls are TRBV28 and TRBJ1-5; 10 bases map to TRBD1. With 5 bases clipped from V and 0 bases from J, the junction kept 7 bases outside the gene matches. The CDR3 length is 17 residues. Germline V lookup: CDR1 MDHEN, CDR2 SYDVKM. DNA for the CDR3: TGTGCCAGCAGTGACAGGGGGCTAAGGGATAGCAATCAGCCCCAGCATTTT. Translation gives CASSDRGLRDSNQPQHF. The variable domain in full, completed from reference TRBV28 and TRBJ1-5, reads DVKVTQSSRYLVKRTGEKVFLECVQDMDHENMFWYRQDPGLGLRLIYFSYDVKMKEKGDIPEGYSVSREKKERFSLILESASTNQTSMYLCASSDRGLRDSNQPQHFGDGTRLSIL.

The chain carries TRBV6-5 and TRBJ1-5; 10 nucleotides line up with TRBD1. The CDR3 runs to 15 residues. CDR1 and CDR2 (germline): MNHEY, SVGAGI. The V and J ends lost 6 bases and 4 bases, in that order; junction bases with no gene match: 6. The CDR3 coding sequence is TGTGCCAGCAGGAGACAGGGGGCCGTTAATCAGCCCCAGCATTTT. It codes for CASRRQGAVNQPQHF.

This sequence joins TRBV2 and TRBJ2-2; D call uncertain. With 4 bases removed from V and 4 bases from J, the gap between germline ends came to 7 bases. The CDR3 totals 13 residues. Germline V gene lookup returns CDR1 SNHLY and CDR2 FYNNEI. This CDR3 reads CASSGLSTGELFF. The CDR3 DNA sequence: TGTGCCAGCAGTGGCCTTAGCACCGGGGAGCTGTTTTTT.

V gene TRBV18 combines with J gene TRBJ1-4; TRBD1 matches at 11 bases. Germline V gives CDR1 KGHSH, CDR2 LQKENI. This CDR3 has 14 amino acids. J was trimmed by 8 bases and V by 6 bases; bases with no gene match: 5. CDR3 DNA: TGTGCCAGCTCCCAGGGGACAGGGGGAGAAAAACTGTTTTTT. It is translated as CASSQGTGGEKLFF.

The CDR3 DNA reads as TGCGCCAGCAGCTTGGAGCACAGGGGCCATGGCTACACCTTC. It translates to CASSLEHRGHGYTF. This chain uses TRBV5-1 with TRBJ1-2, with 7 bases matching TRBD1. Germline trimming cut 0 bases from V and 6 bases from J; bases unmatched to any gene: 5. The CDR3 has 14 amino acids. Germline V gene lookup returns CDR1 SGHRS and CDR2 YFSETQ.

The rearrangement links TRBV5-4 to TRBJ2-5; TRBD1 is a possible D gene (6 bases). CDR1 and CDR2 (germline): SGHNT, YYREEE (reference sequence). V lost 4 bases and J lost 7, with 17 bases in between. The CDR3 consists of 14 residues. The CDR3 DNA is TGTGCCAGCAGCGGAGACAGGCCCGACGGGACCCAGTACTTC. Residues: CASSGDRPDGTQYF.

The V call is TRBV6-4, the J call TRBJ2-1, with 7 bases aligning to TRBD1. This CDR3 has 15 residues. Losses at the gene ends were 5 bases for V and 5 bases for J; bases not matched to a gene: 9. Germline V gene data show CDR1 as MRHNA and CDR2 as SNTAGT. CDR3 region: CASSLLSGTDNEQFF. The DNA for the CDR3 is TGTGCCAGCAGTCTCTTGTCCGGGACAGACAATGAGCAGTTCTTC.

The chain is built from TRBV5-1 and TRBJ1-2; 8 bases align to TRBD1. In germline, CDR1 is SGHRS, CDR2 YFSETQ. The CDR3 spans 13 residues. The V and J ends lost 4 bases and 4 bases, in that order; junction bases with no gene match: 3. CDR3 coding DNA: TGCGCCAGCAGCGCAGGGGGCGGCTATGGCTACACCTTC. As protein: CASSAGGGYGYTF.

The chain employs TRBV18 and TRBJ1-3; tentatively, D is TRBD1 (6 bases). The CDR3 extends over 16 amino acids. The V and J ends lost 2 bases and 0 bases respectively, with 11 bases between them. The germline V gene encodes CDR1 KGHSH and CDR2 LQKENI. The CDR3 DNA follows: TGTGCCAGCTCACCAGACAGGAAAATCTCTGGAAACACCATATATTTT. It yields the protein CASSPDRKISGNTIYF.

The chain links TRBV5-1 to TRBJ1-2; maybe TRBD1 (6 bases). V shed 0 bases and J shed 2 bases, with 8 bases lying between them. Germline lookup yields CDR1 SGHRS and CDR2 YFSETQ. There are 14 residues in the CDR3. The CDR3 DNA follows: TGCGCCAGCAGCTTGGGACAGGAGAACTATGGCTACACCTTC. Translated, it gives CASSLGQENYGYTF.

The rearrangement joins TRBV15 to TRBJ1-2; 10 positions match TRBD1. CDR3 length: 15 amino acids. V was pared by 0 bases and J by 4 bases, with 2 bases of the junction left unmatched. Germline V gene sequence: CDR1 LNHNV, CDR2 YYDKDF (reference sequence). CDR3: CATSRETGGSYGYTF. CDR3 sequence (DNA): TGTGCCACCAGCAGAGAGACAGGGGGCAGCTATGGCTACACCTTC.

The chain joins TRBV27 to TRBJ2-1; TRBD2 aligns across 11 bases. The CDR3 is made up of 18 amino acids. Losses at the gene ends were 0 bases for V and 8 bases for J; bases not matched to a gene: 12. The germline V gene encodes CDR1 MNHEY and CDR2 SMNVEV (reference sequence). The CDR3 sequence: CASSLSLAGGRFGDEQFF. CDR3 in DNA: TGTGCCAGCAGTTTATCGCTAGCGGGAGGACGGTTTGGGGATGAGCAGTTCTTC.

The chain is built from TRBV2 and TRBJ1-4, with 7 bases matching TRBD1. Trimming cost V 8 bases and J 8 bases; bases outside gene matches: 11. Germline CDR1 SNHLY, CDR2 FYNNEI. This CDR3 spans 14 amino acids. The CDR3 DNA is TGTGCCAGCGGATACAGGGGAGGAGAGGAAAAACTGTTTTTT. Its translation: CASGYRGGEEKLFF.

This clone showed up just a few times. The V gene is TRBV28, the J gene TRBJ2-1; 7 nucleotides align to TRBD2. The CDR3 is made up of 14 amino acids. Trimming removed 6 bases from V and 5 bases from J; junction bases left unmatched: 7. Looked up from germline, CDR1 is MDHEN and CDR2 is SYDVKM. This CDR3 is CASRAAGMNNEQFF. In DNA form, the CDR3 reads TGTGCCAGCAGAGCAGCGGGGATGAACAATGAGCAGTTCTTC.

This chain uses TRBV30 with TRBJ1-5, with a tentative D call TRBD1 (6 bases). The germline V gene encodes CDR1 GTSNPN and CDR2 SVGIG (reference sequence). This CDR3 has 14 residues. Between the trimmed V and J ends, which lost 2 bases and 0 bases, there was a span of 8 bases. Written as DNA, the CDR3 is TGTGCCTGGAGTAGGGGACATAGCAATCAGCCCCAGCATTTT. Its protein product is CAWSRGHSNQPQHF.

V gene TRBV6-6 combines with J gene TRBJ1-5, with D maybe TRBD1 (6 bases). Between the trimmed V and J ends, which lost 5 bases and 0 bases, there was a span of 11 bases. This CDR3 spans 15 amino acids. The V gene's germline CDR1 is MNHNY and CDR2 SVGAGI (reference sequence). The CDR3 coding sequence is TGTGCCAGCAGTCCTCAGGGGAATAGCAATCAGCCCCAGCATTTT. It encodes CASSPQGNSNQPQHF.

The chain employs TRBV7-6 and TRBJ2-3, with D perhaps TRBD2 (6 bases). V lost 5 bases, J lost 2 bases, and 14 bases lay in between. The CDR3 length is 15 residues. Germline V gives CDR1 SGHVS, CDR2 FNYEAQ. The CDR3 protein is CASSPTGLPTDTQYF. As DNA, the CDR3 is TGTGCCAGCAGCCCAACGGGACTCCCCACAGATACGCAGTATTTT.